What follows are 9 T cell receptor beta chains derived from one specimen sequenced in a study of human T cells and chemical hapten exposure. This sample's time point: patch test 1, 2 weeks after DPC sensitization. As to treatment: therapeutic diphenylcyclopropenone sensitization with weekly scalp DPC. Each CDR3 protein gets one entry after TCRdb re-called the RACE reads with MiXCR. The sample records under 200,000 distinct CDR3 sequences, roughly 15% being singletons. The sequencing used whole blood, collected in connection with sensitization to the hapten diphenylcyclopropenone (DPC). The receptors shown here come from a woman aged 25 to 45 with alopecia areata. Some clones in this sample may be carry-over from other donors' samples.

The chain combines TRBV6-1 with TRBJ1-1; 9 nucleotides agree with TRBD1. Losses at the gene ends were 5 bases for V and 5 bases for J; bases not matched to a gene: 6. The CDR3 has 14 amino acids. Looked up from germline, CDR1 is MNHNS and CDR2 is SASEGT. The CDR3, as DNA: TGTGCCAGCAGTAAGGGGACAGGGCGGACTGAAGCTTTCTTT. Its protein product is CASSKGTGRTEAFF.

This clonotype was seen more than once but under ten times. This chain links TRBV10-2 with TRBJ2-7; 9 nucleotides match TRBD2. The length of the CDR3 is 13 residues. V shed 4 bases and J 4 bases; nucleotides not matched to a gene: 2. Germline assignment: CDR1 WSHSY and CDR2 SAAADI. CDR3 sequence reads: CASSGGLAYEQYF. Here the CDR3 DNA reads TGCGCCAGCAGTGGAGGACTAGCGTACGAGCAGTACTTC.

This clonotype was picked up one time. The chain carries TRBV5-1 and TRBJ2-5, with D possibly matching TRBD1 (6 bases). This CDR3 comprises 15 residues. The germline V gene has CDR1 SGHRS and CDR2 YFSETQ. The V gene lost 4 bases and the J gene lost 1 base, with 14 bases spanning the gap. The DNA for the CDR3 is TGCGCCAGCAGCCCTCAACAGGGTCTCCAAGAGACCCAGTACTTC. It specifies CASSPQQGLQETQYF.

The chain joins TRBV29-1 to TRBJ1-5, with D perhaps matching TRBD1 (5 bases). This CDR3 spans 12 amino acids. The V end lost 6 bases, the J end lost 7 bases, and 13 bases lay between the germline ends. Germline V gene sequence: CDR1 SQVTM, CDR2 ANQGSEA. Written as DNA, the CDR3 is TGCAGCGTGGGGGAGGAGAGGCAGCCCCAGCATTTT. The encoded protein is CSVGEERQPQHF.

This clonotype was counted between two and nine times. This chain joins TRBV28 and TRBJ1-1, with D possibly TRBD1 on 6 matching bases. The ends were cut back, 8 bases at V and 0 bases at J, with 16 bases in the middle. There are 15 residues in the CDR3. The germline gives CDR1 MDHEN, CDR2 SYDVKM. The CDR3 here is CASGEQGIMNTEAFF. Here the CDR3 DNA reads TGTGCCAGCGGGGAACAGGGAATCATGAACACTGAAGCTTTCTTT.

This chain connects TRBV11-2 to TRBJ1-4, with D possibly TRBD1 on 6 matching bases. Germline assignment: CDR1 SGHAT and CDR2 FQNNGV. The CDR3 totals 15 residues. V lost 1 base, J lost 7 bases, and 13 bases lay in between. In DNA form, the CDR3 reads TGTGCCAGCAGCTTAGTGGGCCAGGGGAGTGAAAAACTGTTTTTT. Translation gives CASSLVGQGSEKLFF.

The CDR3 region is CSASSHTQEHNEQYF. In DNA form, the CDR3 reads TGCAGTGCTAGCTCGCACACCCAGGAGCACAACGAGCAGTACTTC. The V call is TRBV20-1, the J call TRBJ2-7; D is uncertain. Trimming left V 3 bases short and J 5 bases short, with 20 bases between. Looked up from germline, CDR1 is DFQATT and CDR2 is SNEGSKA (reference sequence). The CDR3 spans 15 residues.

The rearrangement links TRBV6-4 to TRBJ2-2, with no clear D. CDR1 is MRHNA, CDR2 SNTAGT, per germline. Trimming removed 3 bases from V and 4 bases from J, with 9 bases in between. The CDR3 is made up of 14 amino acids. CDR3 bases: TGTGCCAGCAGTGAACTGACTGGCACCGGGGAGCTGTTTTTT. Translating gives CASSELTGTGELFF.

The chain recombines TRBV28 with TRBJ1-1, with D perhaps matching TRBD1 (5 bases). This CDR3 has 13 residues. CDR1 MDHEN and CDR2 SYDVKM come from the germline V gene. The V and J ends lost 7 bases and 0 bases respectively, with 9 bases between them. CDR3 sequence (DNA): TGTGCCAGCAATGGGGCCATGAACACTGAAGCTTTCTTT. Translating gives CASNGAMNTEAFF.